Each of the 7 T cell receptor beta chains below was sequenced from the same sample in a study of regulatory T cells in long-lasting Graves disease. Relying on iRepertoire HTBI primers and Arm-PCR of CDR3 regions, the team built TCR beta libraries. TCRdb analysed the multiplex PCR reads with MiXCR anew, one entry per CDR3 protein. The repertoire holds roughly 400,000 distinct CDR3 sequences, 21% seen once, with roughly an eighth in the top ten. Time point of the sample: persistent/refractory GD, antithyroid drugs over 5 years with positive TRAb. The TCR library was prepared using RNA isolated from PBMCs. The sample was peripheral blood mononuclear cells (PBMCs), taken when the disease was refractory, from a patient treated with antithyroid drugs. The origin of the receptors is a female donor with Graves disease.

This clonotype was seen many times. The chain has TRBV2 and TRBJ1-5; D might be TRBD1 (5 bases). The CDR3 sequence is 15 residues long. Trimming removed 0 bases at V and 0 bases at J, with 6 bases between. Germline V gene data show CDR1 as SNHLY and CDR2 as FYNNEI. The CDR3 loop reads CASSEADNSNQPQHF. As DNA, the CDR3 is TGTGCCAGCAGTGAAGCGGACAATAGCAATCAGCCCCAGCATTTT. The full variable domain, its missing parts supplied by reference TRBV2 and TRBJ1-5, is EPEVTQTPSHQVTQMGQEVILRCVPISNHLYFYWYRQILGQKVEFLVSFYNNEISEKSEIFDDQFSVERPDGSNFTLKIRSTKLEDSAMYFCASSEADNSNQPQHFGDGTRLSIL.

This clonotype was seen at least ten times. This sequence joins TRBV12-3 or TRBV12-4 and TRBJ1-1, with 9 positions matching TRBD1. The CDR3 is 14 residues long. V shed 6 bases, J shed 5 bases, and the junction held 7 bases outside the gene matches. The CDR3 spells CASSPTGGGTEAFF. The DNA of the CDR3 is TGTGCCAGCAGCCCGACAGGGGGGGGTACTGAAGCTTTCTTT.

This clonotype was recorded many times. In DNA, the CDR3 is TGTGCCAGCAGCTTAGTTGTGGATACCTACGAGCAGTACTTC. Translated: CASSLVVDTYEQYF. The V and J genes are TRBV11-2 and TRBJ2-7, with no clear D. The V gene lost 1 base and the J gene lost 2 bases, with 9 bases spanning the gap. Per the germline V gene, CDR1 is SGHAT and CDR2 is FQNNGV. This CDR3 has 14 residues.

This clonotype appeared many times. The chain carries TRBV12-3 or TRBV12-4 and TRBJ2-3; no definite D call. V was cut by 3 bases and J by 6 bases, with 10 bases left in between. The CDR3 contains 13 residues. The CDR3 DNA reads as TGTGCCAGCAGTTTCGGGTCGTCGGATACGCAGTATTTT. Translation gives CASSFGSSDTQYF.

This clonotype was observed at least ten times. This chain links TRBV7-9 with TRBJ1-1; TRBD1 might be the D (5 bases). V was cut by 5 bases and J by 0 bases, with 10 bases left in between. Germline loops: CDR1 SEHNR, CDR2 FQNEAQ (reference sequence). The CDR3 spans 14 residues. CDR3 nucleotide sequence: TGTGCCAGCAGCGAGACAGCGCTGAACACTGAAGCTTTCTTT. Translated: CASSETALNTEAFF.

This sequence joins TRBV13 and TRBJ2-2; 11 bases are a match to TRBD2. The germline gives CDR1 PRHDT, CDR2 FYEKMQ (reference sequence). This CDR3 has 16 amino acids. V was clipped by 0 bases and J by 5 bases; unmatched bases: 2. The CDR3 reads CASSLGLAGATGELFF. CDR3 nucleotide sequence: TGTGCCAGCAGCTTAGGACTAGCGGGAGCTACCGGGGAGCTGTTTTTT. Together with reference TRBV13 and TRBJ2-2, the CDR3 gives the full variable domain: AAGVIQSPRHLIKEKRETATLKCYPIPRHDTVYWYQQGPGQDPQFLISFYEKMQSDKGSIPDRFSAQQFSDYHSELNMSSLELGDSALYFCASSLGLAGATGELFFGEGSRLTVL.

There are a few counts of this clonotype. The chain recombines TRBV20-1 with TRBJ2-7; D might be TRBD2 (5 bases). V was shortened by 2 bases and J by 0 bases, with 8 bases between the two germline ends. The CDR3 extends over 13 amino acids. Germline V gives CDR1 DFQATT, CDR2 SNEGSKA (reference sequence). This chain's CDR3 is CSARFGVSYEQYF. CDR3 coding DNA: TGCAGTGCTAGATTCGGGGTCTCCTACGAGCAGTACTTC.